This T cell receptor beta chain is from a study of blood T cells in healthy people across ages. It was with a sample-barcoded 5' primer and a J-beta primer mix that a second PCR of about 6 to 11 cycles was run. In TCRdb, the 5' RACE reads were re-called with MiXCR into one record per CDR3 protein. The table lists more than 900,000 distinct CDR3 sequences, about 23% of them singletons. The CDR3 length is 15 residues. Germline values: CDR1 DFQATT, CDR2 SNEGSKA (reference sequence). The junction had 7 bases not matched to a gene; V was cut back by 1 base and J by 4 bases. These data are also associated with another study on T cells of mothers and their children. Per that paper: There were over 8.5 million TCR beta CDR3 reads from each mother and a few million from each child.

The TCR was taken from a girl aged 2-15 years in good health. The chain uses TRBV20-1 and TRBJ2-3, with TRBD2 identical over 8 bases. The sample comprised blood. Here the CDR3 DNA reads TGCAGTGCTAGAGTGTTGACTAGCGTGGCAGATACGCAGTATTTT. It codes for CSARVLTSVADTQYF.